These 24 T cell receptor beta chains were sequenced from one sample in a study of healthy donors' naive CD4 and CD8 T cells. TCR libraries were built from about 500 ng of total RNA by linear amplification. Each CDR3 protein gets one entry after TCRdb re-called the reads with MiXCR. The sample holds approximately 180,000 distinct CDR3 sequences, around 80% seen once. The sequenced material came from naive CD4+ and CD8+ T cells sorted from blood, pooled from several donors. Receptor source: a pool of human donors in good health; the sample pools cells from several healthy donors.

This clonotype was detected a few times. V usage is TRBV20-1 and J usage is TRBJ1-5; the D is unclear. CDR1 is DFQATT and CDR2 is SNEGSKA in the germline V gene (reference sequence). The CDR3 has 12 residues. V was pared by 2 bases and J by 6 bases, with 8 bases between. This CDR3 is CSARWSLQPQHF. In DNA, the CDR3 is TGCAGTGCTAGATGGTCCCTTCAGCCCCAGCATTTT.

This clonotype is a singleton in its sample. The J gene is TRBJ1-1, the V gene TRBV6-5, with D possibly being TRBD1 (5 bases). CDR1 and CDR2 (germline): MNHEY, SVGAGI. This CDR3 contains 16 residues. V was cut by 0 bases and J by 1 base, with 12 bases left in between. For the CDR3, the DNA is TGTGCCAGCAGTTACTCGAAGGGGTGGGCGAACACTGAAGCTTTCTTT. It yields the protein CASSYSKGWANTEAFF.

The CDR3 reads CASSLFGQGIQETQYF. As DNA, the CDR3 is TGTGCCAGCAGTTTATTCGGGCAGGGCATTCAAGAGACCCAGTACTTC. The chain couples TRBV27 to TRBJ2-5; TRBD1 might be the D (5 bases). CDR1 MNHEY and CDR2 SMNVEV come from the germline V gene (reference sequence). V was cut by 1 base and J by 2 bases, with 14 bases left in between. The CDR3 has 16 amino acids.

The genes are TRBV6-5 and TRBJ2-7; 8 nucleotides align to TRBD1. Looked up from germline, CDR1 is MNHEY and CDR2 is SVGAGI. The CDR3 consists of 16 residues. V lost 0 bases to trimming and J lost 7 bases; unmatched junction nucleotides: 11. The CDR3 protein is CASSYSGGQVVGEQYF. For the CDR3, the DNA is TGTGCCAGCAGTTACTCCGGGGGACAGGTTGTGGGGGAGCAGTACTTC.

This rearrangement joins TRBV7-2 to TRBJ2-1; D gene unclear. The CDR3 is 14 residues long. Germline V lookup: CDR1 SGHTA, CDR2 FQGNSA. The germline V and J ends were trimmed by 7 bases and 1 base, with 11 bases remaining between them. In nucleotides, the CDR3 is TGTGCCAGCACCCTAGTGGGTTCCTACAATGAGCAGTTCTTC. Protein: CASTLVGSYNEQFF. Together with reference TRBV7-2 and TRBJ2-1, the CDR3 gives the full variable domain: GAGVSQSPSNKVTEKGKDVELRCDPISGHTALYWYRQSLGQGLEFLIYFQGNSAPDKSGLPSDRFSAERTGGSVSTLTIQRTQQEDSAVYLCASTLVGSYNEQFFGPGTRLTVL.

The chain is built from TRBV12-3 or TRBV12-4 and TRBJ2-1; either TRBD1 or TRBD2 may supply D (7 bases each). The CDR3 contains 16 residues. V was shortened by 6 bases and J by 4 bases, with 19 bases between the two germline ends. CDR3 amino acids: CASSPSTGREYNEQFF. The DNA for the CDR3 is TGTGCCAGCAGCCCCTCGACAGGGAGGGAATACAATGAGCAGTTCTTC.

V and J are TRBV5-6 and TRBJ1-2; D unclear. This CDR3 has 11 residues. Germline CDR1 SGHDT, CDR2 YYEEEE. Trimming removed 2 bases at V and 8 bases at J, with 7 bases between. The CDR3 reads CASSFRNGYTF. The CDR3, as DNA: TGTGCCAGCAGCTTTAGAAACGGCTACACCTTC. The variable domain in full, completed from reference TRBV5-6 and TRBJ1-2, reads DAGVTQSPTHLIKTRGQQVTLRCSPKSGHDTVSWYQQALGQGPQFIFQYYEEEERQRGNFPDRFSGHQFPNYSSELNVNALLLGDSALYLCASSFRNGYTFGSGTRLTVV.

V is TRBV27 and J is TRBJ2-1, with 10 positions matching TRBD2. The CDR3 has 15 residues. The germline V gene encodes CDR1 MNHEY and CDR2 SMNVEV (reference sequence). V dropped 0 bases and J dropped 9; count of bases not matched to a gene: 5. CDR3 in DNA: TGTGCCAGCAGTTTATCGGCTAGCGGGAGTAGTGAGCAGTTCTTC. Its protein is CASSLSASGSSEQFF.

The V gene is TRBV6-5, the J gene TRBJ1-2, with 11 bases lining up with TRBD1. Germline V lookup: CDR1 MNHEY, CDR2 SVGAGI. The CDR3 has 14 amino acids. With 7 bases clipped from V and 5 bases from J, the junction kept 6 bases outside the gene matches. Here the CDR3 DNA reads TGTGCCAGCACCCGGACAGGGGGCTGGTATGGCTACACCTTC. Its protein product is CASTRTGGWYGYTF.

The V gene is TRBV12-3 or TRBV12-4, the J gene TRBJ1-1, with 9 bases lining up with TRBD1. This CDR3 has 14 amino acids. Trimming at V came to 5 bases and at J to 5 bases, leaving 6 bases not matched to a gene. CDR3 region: CASSLQGAGTEAFF. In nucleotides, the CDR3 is TGTGCCAGCAGTCTACAGGGGGCTGGGACTGAAGCTTTCTTT.

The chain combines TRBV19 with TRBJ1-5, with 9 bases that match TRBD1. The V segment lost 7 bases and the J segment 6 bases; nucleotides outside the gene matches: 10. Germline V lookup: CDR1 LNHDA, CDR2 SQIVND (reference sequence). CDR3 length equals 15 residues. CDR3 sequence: CASTAGQGRFQPQHF. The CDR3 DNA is TGTGCCAGTACCGCGGGACAGGGACGGTTTCAGCCCCAGCATTTT.

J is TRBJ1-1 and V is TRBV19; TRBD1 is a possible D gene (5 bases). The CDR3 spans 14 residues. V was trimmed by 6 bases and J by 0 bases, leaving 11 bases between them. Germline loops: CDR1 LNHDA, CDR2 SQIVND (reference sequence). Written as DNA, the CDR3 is TGTGCCAGTAGAAAGGGACGCTTGAACACTGAAGCTTTCTTT. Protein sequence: CASRKGRLNTEAFF.

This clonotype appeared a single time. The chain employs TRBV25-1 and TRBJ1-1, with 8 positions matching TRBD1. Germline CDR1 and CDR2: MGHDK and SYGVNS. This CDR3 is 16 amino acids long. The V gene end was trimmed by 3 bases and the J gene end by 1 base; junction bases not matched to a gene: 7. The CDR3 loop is CASSDRFGQGNTEAFF. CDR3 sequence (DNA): TGTGCCAGCAGTGACAGGTTCGGACAGGGGAACACTGAAGCTTTCTTT.

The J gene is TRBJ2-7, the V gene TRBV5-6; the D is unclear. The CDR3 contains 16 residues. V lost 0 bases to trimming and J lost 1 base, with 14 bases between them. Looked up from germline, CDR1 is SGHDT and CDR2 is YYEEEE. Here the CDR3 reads CASSLGNGPLSYEQYF. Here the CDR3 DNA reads TGTGCCAGCAGCTTGGGCAATGGACCGCTTTCCTACGAGCAGTACTTC. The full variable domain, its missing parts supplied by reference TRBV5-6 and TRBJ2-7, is DAGVTQSPTHLIKTRGQQVTLRCSPKSGHDTVSWYQQALGQGPQFIFQYYEEEERQRGNFPDRFSGHQFPNYSSELNVNALLLGDSALYLCASSLGNGPLSYEQYFGPGTRLTVT.

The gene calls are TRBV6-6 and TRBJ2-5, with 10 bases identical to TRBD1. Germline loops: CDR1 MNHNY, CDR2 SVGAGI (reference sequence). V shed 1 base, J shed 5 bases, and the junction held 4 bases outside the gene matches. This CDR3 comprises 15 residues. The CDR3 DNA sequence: TGTGCCAGCAGTTACTTCGGACAGGGGGAGGAGACCCAGTACTTC. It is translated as CASSYFGQGEETQYF.

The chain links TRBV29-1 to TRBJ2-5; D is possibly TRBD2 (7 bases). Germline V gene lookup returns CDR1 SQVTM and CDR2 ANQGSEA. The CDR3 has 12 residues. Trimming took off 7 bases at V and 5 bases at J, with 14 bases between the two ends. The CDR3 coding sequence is TGCAGCGCCCGGCGGGGGCGCGAGACCCAGTACTTC. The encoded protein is CSARRGRETQYF.

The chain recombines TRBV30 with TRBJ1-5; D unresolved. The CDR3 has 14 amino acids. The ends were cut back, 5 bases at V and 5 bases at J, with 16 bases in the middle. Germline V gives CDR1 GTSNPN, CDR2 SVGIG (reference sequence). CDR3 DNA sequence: TGTGCCTGGCGGGGTCTAGGCATGCATCAGCCCCAGCATTTT. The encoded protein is CAWRGLGMHQPQHF.

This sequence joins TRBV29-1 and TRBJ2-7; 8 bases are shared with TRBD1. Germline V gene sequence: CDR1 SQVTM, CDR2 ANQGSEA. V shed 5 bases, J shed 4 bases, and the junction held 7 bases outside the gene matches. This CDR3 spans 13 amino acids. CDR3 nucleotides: TGCAGCGTTTGGACAGGGAGCGCTTACGAGCAGTACTTC. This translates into CSVWTGSAYEQYF.

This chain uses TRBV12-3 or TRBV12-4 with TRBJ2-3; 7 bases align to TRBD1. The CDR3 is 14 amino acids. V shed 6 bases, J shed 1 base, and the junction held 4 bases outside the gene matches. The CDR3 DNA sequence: TGTGCCAGCAGAGCCGGGACAGGCACAGATACGCAGTATTTT. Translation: CASRAGTGTDTQYF.

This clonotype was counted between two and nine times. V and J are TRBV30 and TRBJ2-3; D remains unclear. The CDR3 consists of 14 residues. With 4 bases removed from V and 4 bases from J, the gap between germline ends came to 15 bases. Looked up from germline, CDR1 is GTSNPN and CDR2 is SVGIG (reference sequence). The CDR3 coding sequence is TGTGCCTGGACCCCCGGTGTTAGGGCAGATACGCAGTATTTT. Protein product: CAWTPGVRADTQYF.

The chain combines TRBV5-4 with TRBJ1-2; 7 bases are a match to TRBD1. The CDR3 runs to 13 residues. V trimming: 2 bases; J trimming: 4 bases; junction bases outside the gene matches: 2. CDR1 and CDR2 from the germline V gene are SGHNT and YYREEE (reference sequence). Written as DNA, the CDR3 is TGTGCCAGCAGCTTCCGACAGGGCTATGGCTACACCTTC. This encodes CASSFRQGYGYTF.

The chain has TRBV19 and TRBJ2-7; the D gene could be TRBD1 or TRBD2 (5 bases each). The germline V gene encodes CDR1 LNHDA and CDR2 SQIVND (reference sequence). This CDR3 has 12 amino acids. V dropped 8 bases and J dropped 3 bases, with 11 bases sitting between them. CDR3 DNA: TGTGCCAGTGGACGAGGGGTCTACGAGCAGTACTTC. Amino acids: CASGRGVYEQYF.

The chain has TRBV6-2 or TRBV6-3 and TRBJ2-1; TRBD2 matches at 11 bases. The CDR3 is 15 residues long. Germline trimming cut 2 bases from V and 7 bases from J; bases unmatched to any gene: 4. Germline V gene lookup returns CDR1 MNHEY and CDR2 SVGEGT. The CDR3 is CASSYGTSGINEQFF. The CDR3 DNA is TGTGCCAGCAGTTACGGGACTAGCGGCATAAATGAGCAGTTCTTC.

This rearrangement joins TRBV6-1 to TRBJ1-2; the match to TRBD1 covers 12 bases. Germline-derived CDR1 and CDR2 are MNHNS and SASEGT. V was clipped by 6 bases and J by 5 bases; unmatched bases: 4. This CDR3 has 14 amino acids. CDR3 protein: CASRGTGGWYGYTF. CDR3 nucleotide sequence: TGTGCCAGCAGGGGGACAGGGGGCTGGTATGGCTACACCTTC.